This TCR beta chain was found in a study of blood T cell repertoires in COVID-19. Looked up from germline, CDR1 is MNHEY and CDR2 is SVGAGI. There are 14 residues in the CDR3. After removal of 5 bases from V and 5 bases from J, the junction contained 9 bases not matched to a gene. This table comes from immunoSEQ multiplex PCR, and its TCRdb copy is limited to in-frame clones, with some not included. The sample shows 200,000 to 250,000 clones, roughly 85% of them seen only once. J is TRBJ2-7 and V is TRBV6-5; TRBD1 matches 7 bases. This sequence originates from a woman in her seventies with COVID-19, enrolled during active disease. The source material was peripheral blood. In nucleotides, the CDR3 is TGTGCCAGCAGTACCTACAGGGGTACGGACGAGCAGTACTTC. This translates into CASSTYRGTDEQYF.